Below are 18 T cell receptor beta chains sequenced from a single sample in a study of blood T cell repertoires in COVID-19. Only in-frame clones appear in the TCRdb table, and some are missing; sequencing was by immunoSEQ multiplex PCR. The profile covers some 220,000 clones, with roughly 87% appearing a single time and over 9.5% taken by the ten largest. The specimen was peripheral blood. The source is a woman under 30 who had recovered from COVID-19.

This clone appeared once. V is TRBV27 and J is TRBJ2-5, with 10 bases that match TRBD2. Germline CDR1 and CDR2: MNHEY and SMNVEV (reference sequence). Losses at the gene ends were 6 bases for V and 5 bases for J; bases not matched to a gene: 9. The CDR3 sequence is 15 residues long. As DNA, the CDR3 is TGTGCCAGCAGATCCACCCTAGCGGGAGTGGAGACCCAGTACTTC. It codes for CASRSTLAGVETQYF.

A single count supports this clone. The V call is TRBV5-4, the J call TRBJ2-3; D gene ambiguous. The germline V gene encodes CDR1 SGHNT and CDR2 YYREEE (reference sequence). The CDR3 runs 13 residues. V dropped 0 bases and J dropped 4 bases, with 6 bases sitting between them. The CDR3, as DNA: TGTGCCAGCAGCTTGGCTAACGCAGATACGCAGTATTTT. It codes for CASSLANADTQYF.

The chain carries TRBV4-3 and TRBJ2-7; possibly TRBD2 for D (5 bases). Germline-derived CDR1 and CDR2 are LGHNA and YSLEER. The CDR3 consists of 13 residues. V was trimmed by 0 bases and J by 7 bases, leaving 10 bases between them. The CDR3 DNA reads as TGCGCCAGCAGCCAAGAAGGTTGGGAGGAGCAGTACTTC. Translation gives CASSQEGWEEQYF.

J is TRBJ2-1 and V is TRBV7-9; 9 bases are a match to TRBD2. The germline V gene has CDR1 SEHNR and CDR2 FQNEAQ (reference sequence). This CDR3 has 15 amino acids. The J segment lost 6 bases and the V segment lost 1 base, leaving 4 bases of the junction unmatched. CDR3 in amino acids: CASSLVGLATNEQFF. The CDR3 bases are TGTGCCAGCAGCTTAGTCGGACTAGCGACCAATGAGCAGTTCTTC.

V gene TRBV19 combines with J gene TRBJ1-2, with TRBD1 as a possible D gene (6 bases). The germline CDR1 and CDR2 sequences are LNHDA and SQIVND (reference sequence). Trimming shortened V by 8 bases and J by 6 bases, and 10 bases separated the two germline ends. The CDR3 is 11 residues long. CDR3 in amino acids: CASEDSNGYTF. The DNA of the CDR3 is TGTGCCAGTGAGGACAGTAATGGCTACACCTTC.

The chain joins TRBV14 to TRBJ2-7; no reliable D call. Trimming cost V 1 base and J 3 bases, with 10 bases left between them. The CDR3 runs to 14 residues. From germline, CDR1 is SGHDN and CDR2 FVKESK. CDR3 residues: CASSQGGNLYEQYF. In DNA, the CDR3 is TGTGCCAGCAGCCAAGGAGGTAACCTCTACGAGCAGTACTTC.

Comment on this clone: Other DNA variants within this sample encode the same CDR3. The chain couples TRBV9 to TRBJ2-7; 13 bases align to TRBD2. The CDR3 consists of 14 residues. V lost 3 bases, J lost 3 bases, and 0 bases stayed unmatched. CDR1 is SGDLS, CDR2 YYNGEE, per germline. CDR3 region: CASSGTSGSYEQYF. The CDR3 nucleotides read TGTGCCAGCAGCGGGACTAGCGGGAGCTACGAGCAGTACTTC.

The chain links TRBV5-4 to TRBJ1-1; a possible D gene is TRBD1 (5 bases). Deletions cut 0 bases from V and 4 bases from J, with 16 bases between. The CDR3 runs 16 residues. Germline V CDR1 and CDR2: SGHNT, YYREEE (reference sequence). CDR3 sequence reads: CASSLGSRTRGTEAFF. The CDR3 nucleotides read TGTGCCAGCAGCTTGGGGTCCCGGACACGAGGCACTGAAGCTTTCTTT.

This clone was observed a few times. CDR3 region: CAWSYDRGPGGYTF. In nucleotides, the CDR3 is TGTGCCTGGAGCTACGACAGGGGGCCAGGAGGCTACACCTTC. This rearrangement joins TRBV30 to TRBJ1-2, with 10 bases fitting TRBD1. The CDR3 has 14 residues. V lost 3 bases to trimming and J lost 8 bases; unmatched junction nucleotides: 9. Per the germline V gene, CDR1 is GTSNPN and CDR2 is SVGIG (reference sequence).

This clone appeared a single time. The chain uses TRBV7-9 and TRBJ1-2; 8 nucleotides match TRBD1. Trimming at V came to 5 bases and at J to 4 bases, leaving 9 bases not matched to a gene. The CDR3 runs to 15 residues. Looked up from germline, CDR1 is SEHNR and CDR2 is FQNEAQ (reference sequence). CDR3 sequence: CASSPTGTGPYGYTF. The CDR3 DNA follows: TGTGCCAGCAGCCCCACCGGGACAGGACCCTATGGCTACACCTTC.

This chain joins TRBV14 and TRBJ2-2; perhaps TRBD2 as D (6 bases). Germline loops: CDR1 SGHDN, CDR2 FVKESK. The CDR3 is made up of 15 amino acids. Trimming shortened V by 0 bases and J by 6 bases, and 11 bases separated the two germline ends. The CDR3 reads CASSQDMVAAGELFF. CDR3 DNA: TGTGCCAGCAGCCAAGATATGGTAGCGGCCGGGGAGCTGTTTTTT.

The chain employs TRBV11-1 and TRBJ2-7, with 10 bases that match TRBD2. J gave up 0 bases and V 0 bases, and 5 bases lay outside the gene matches. The CDR3 extends over 17 amino acids. Germline-derived CDR1 and CDR2 are SGHAT and FQDESV (reference sequence). The CDR3 DNA reads as TGTGCCAGCAGCTTAGCGGCAGGGACTAGCGTCTCCTACGAGCAGTACTTC. Its translation is CASSLAAGTSVSYEQYF.

This chain uses TRBV11-1 with TRBJ1-2; the D gene is possibly TRBD1 (5 bases). With 6 bases removed from V and 4 bases from J, the gap between germline ends came to 18 bases. CDR1 is SGHAT, CDR2 FQDESV, per germline (reference sequence). The CDR3 runs to 15 residues. Here the CDR3 DNA reads TGTGCCAGCAGACTCCGCGGGGACCCGGCCTATGGCTACACCTTC. Protein sequence: CASRLRGDPAYGYTF.

The chain joins TRBV4-2 to TRBJ1-4; 9 bases map to TRBD1. The germline V gene has CDR1 LGHNA and CDR2 YNFKEQ. The CDR3 length is 17 residues. The junction had 12 bases not matched to a gene; V was cut back by 3 bases and J by 7 bases. In DNA form, the CDR3 reads TGTGCCAGCAGCCAGTGGGACAGGGAGAATTTTGGTGAAAAACTGTTTTTT. This sequence encodes CASSQWDRENFGEKLFF.

The V gene is TRBV12-5, the J gene TRBJ1-2; 7 nucleotides align to TRBD1. In germline, CDR1 is LGHNT, CDR2 FRNRAP. The CDR3 is 14 residues long. The junction had 5 bases not matched to a gene; V was cut back by 1 base and J by 6 bases. This chain's CDR3 is CASGLARQGNGYTF. In DNA form, the CDR3 reads TGTGCTAGTGGTTTGGCTCGACAGGGTAATGGCTACACCTTC.

The chain uses TRBV7-3 and TRBJ2-1, with TRBD2 identical over 8 bases. The CDR3 has 15 residues. Unmatched junction bases numbered 2, after V lost 3 bases and J lost 1 base. Germline V CDR1 and CDR2: SGHTA, FQGTGA. In DNA, the CDR3 is TGTGCCAGCAGCTTCAGCGGGAGATCCTACAATGAGCAGTTCTTC. This gives the protein CASSFSGRSYNEQFF.

CDR3 sequence (DNA): TGTGCCAGCAGCGAACCTCGGGACAGCTTGAACACTGAAGCTTTCTTT. Its protein is CASSEPRDSLNTEAFF. This chain uses TRBV9 with TRBJ1-1; 7 bases line up with TRBD1. The CDR3 extends over 16 amino acids. The germline CDR1 and CDR2 sequences are SGDLS and YYNGEE. The junction had 8 bases not matched to a gene; V was cut back by 3 bases and J by 0 bases.

The chain recombines TRBV4-3 with TRBJ1-2; D ambiguous. Trimming pared 0 bases from V and 8 bases from J, leaving 16 bases between. The CDR3 is 15 residues long. Germline V gene sequence: CDR1 LGHNA, CDR2 YSLEER. The CDR3: CASSQDPGERHGYTF. The CDR3 region has the DNA TGCGCCAGCAGCCAAGACCCCGGGGAGCGGCACGGCTACACCTTC.